Each of the 26 T cell receptor beta chains below was sequenced from the same sample in a study of blood T cell repertoires in COVID-19. This table comes from immunoSEQ multiplex PCR, and its TCRdb copy is limited to in-frame clones, with some not included. The repertoire holds approximately 310,000 clones, more than 75% seen once, with 1% in the top ten. The sequencing input was peripheral blood. These receptors came from a middle-aged man with active or convalescent COVID-19.

The J gene is TRBJ1-3, the V gene TRBV5-1; D call uncertain. Germline V gives CDR1 SGHRS, CDR2 YFSETQ. The CDR3 has 14 amino acids. With 3 bases removed from V and 0 bases from J, the gap between germline ends came to 7 bases. The DNA for the CDR3 is TGCGCCAGCAGCTCCGGGAACTCTGGAAACACCATATATTTT. Amino acid sequence: CASSSGNSGNTIYF.

The chain carries TRBV5-6 and TRBJ2-7; D is ambiguous. The V end lost 0 bases, the J end lost 2 bases, and 12 bases lay between the germline ends. The CDR3 contains 15 residues. CDR1 is SGHDT and CDR2 is YYEEEE in the germline V gene. CDR3 bases: TGTGCCAGCAGCTTGGGACACACAATCCCCTACGAGCAGTACTTC. Amino acids: CASSLGHTIPYEQYF.

This clone was seen only once. The chain has TRBV9 and TRBJ2-1, with a possible D match to TRBD2 (6 bases). This CDR3 is 15 amino acids long. The germline V gene encodes CDR1 SGDLS and CDR2 YYNGEE. The ends were cut back, 0 bases at V and 6 bases at J, with 13 bases in the middle. Here the CDR3 reads CASSVGGERSNEQFF. CDR3 DNA sequence: TGTGCCAGCAGCGTAGGGGGGGAGCGATCCAATGAGCAGTTCTTC.

V usage is TRBV30 and J usage is TRBJ1-1, with no clear D. Germline-derived CDR1 and CDR2 are GTSNPN and SVGIG (reference sequence). The CDR3 has 12 residues. Trimming cost V 3 bases and J 2 bases, with 7 bases left between them. The CDR3 bases are TGTGCCTGGAGCCCGGGTAACACTGAAGCTTTCTTT. This translates into CAWSPGNTEAFF.

The rearrangement uses TRBV7-9 and TRBJ2-1, with 8 bases lining up with TRBD2. V lost 4 bases, J lost 3 bases, and 5 bases stayed unmatched. The CDR3 contains 15 residues. The germline V gene encodes CDR1 SEHNR and CDR2 FQNEAQ (reference sequence). This CDR3 reads CASSSPGGFYNEQFF. CDR3 nucleotides: TGTGCCAGCAGCTCCCCGGGAGGGTTCTACAATGAGCAGTTCTTC.

This clone was picked up a small number of times. V usage is TRBV28 and J usage is TRBJ1-4; weak D call: TRBD1 (6 bases). Trimming pared 5 bases from V and 11 bases from J, leaving 15 bases between. This CDR3 has 13 residues. Germline V gene data show CDR1 as MDHEN and CDR2 as SYDVKM. DNA for the CDR3: TGTGCCAGCAGTGCACAGGGCCCGGATAAACTGTTTTTT. Translating it yields CASSAQGPDKLFF.

The V and J genes are TRBV3-1 (or the pseudogene TRBV3-2) and TRBJ2-5, with D possibly TRBD2 on 6 matching bases. V was shortened by 3 bases and J by 5 bases, with 13 bases between the two germline ends. The germline V gene has CDR1 LGHDT and CDR2 YNNKEL (reference sequence). The CDR3 totals 14 residues. DNA of the CDR3: TGTGCCAGCAGCCAGCCCTTCCGGGGGGAGACCCAGTACTTC. This translates into CASSQPFRGETQYF.

The chain uses TRBV4-3 and TRBJ2-7; weak D call: TRBD1 (5 bases). The germline V and J ends were trimmed by 0 bases and 0 bases, with 12 bases remaining between them. There are 16 residues in the CDR3. CDR1 and CDR2 from the germline V gene are LGHNA and YSLEER. Written as DNA, the CDR3 is TGCGCCAGCAGCCAAGACGTCCCTGGGGCCTCCTACGAGCAGTACTTC. It yields the protein CASSQDVPGASYEQYF.

This chain connects TRBV28 to TRBJ2-4; 8 bases agree with TRBD1. Per germline, CDR1 MDHEN and CDR2 SYDVKM. This CDR3 contains 14 residues. The ends lost 4 bases at V and 5 bases at J; junction bases unmatched: 4. CDR3 DNA sequence: TGTGCCAGCAGTTCCGGACAGGGTGAAAACATTCAGTACTTC. Protein product: CASSSGQGENIQYF.

This chain links TRBV7-9 with TRBJ2-3; weak D call: TRBD1 (6 bases). Germline V CDR1 and CDR2: SEHNR, FQNEAQ (reference sequence). V was trimmed by 6 bases and J by 1 base, leaving 11 bases between them. CDR3 length: 14 residues. The CDR3 DNA reads TGTGCCAGCAGTATGGGACACGGCACAGATACGCAGTATTTT. Translating it yields CASSMGHGTDTQYF.

This rearrangement joins TRBV5-4 to TRBJ1-1; 11 positions agree with TRBD1. Per the germline V gene, CDR1 is SGHNT and CDR2 is YYREEE (reference sequence). The CDR3 length is 16 residues. V lost 5 bases, J lost 6 bases, and 12 bases stayed unmatched. CDR3 bases: TGTGCCAGCAGTCAAACGGCCGGACAGGGGGCCTCTGAAGCTTTCTTT. Encoded protein: CASSQTAGQGASEAFF.

V usage is TRBV2 and J usage is TRBJ2-5, with 8 bases aligning to TRBD1. The CDR3 spans 13 residues. The germline V gene has CDR1 SNHLY and CDR2 FYNNEI. V gave up 10 bases and J gave up 5 bases; unmatched junction bases: 9. The CDR3 nucleotides are TGTGCCACCCGGTCAGGGGGCGGTGAGACCCAGTACTTC. Encoded protein: CATRSGGGETQYF.

J is TRBJ2-7 and V is TRBV5-4; tentative D call: TRBD2 (6 bases). The CDR3 has 13 amino acids. The V end lost 7 bases, the J end lost 1 base, and 12 bases lay between the germline ends. CDR1 is SGHNT, CDR2 YYREEE, per germline (reference sequence). The CDR3 reads CASGPEGSYEQYF. CDR3 DNA: TGTGCCAGCGGACCGGAGGGGTCCTACGAGCAGTACTTC.

The sample holds a few counts of this clone. V and J are TRBV29-1 and TRBJ1-2; 7 bases are shared with TRBD1. With 0 bases clipped from V and 7 bases from J, the junction kept 2 bases outside the gene matches. The CDR3 covers 12 residues. Germline V gene data show CDR1 as SQVTM and CDR2 as ANQGSEA. CDR3 residues: CSVEEPGGGYTF. CDR3 sequence (DNA): TGCAGCGTTGAAGAACCAGGGGGTGGCTACACCTTC.

The chain has TRBV2 and TRBJ1-6, with a tentative D call TRBD1 (6 bases). The V end lost 6 bases, the J end lost 6 bases, and 15 bases lay between the germline ends. The CDR3 covers 15 residues. Germline CDR1 SNHLY, CDR2 FYNNEI. The CDR3 DNA follows: TGTGCCAGCAGATCCATTCAGGGGTCTAATTCACCCCTCCACTTT. Translation gives CASRSIQGSNSPLHF.

V is TRBV5-8 and J is TRBJ2-3, with 7 bases aligning to TRBD2. From germline, CDR1 is SGHTS and CDR2 YDEGEE. Trimming cost V 0 bases and J 0 bases; bases outside gene matches: 4. There are 16 residues in the CDR3. This chain's CDR3 is CASSLEASGSTDTQYF. In DNA, the CDR3 is TGTGCCAGCAGCTTGGAAGCTAGCGGTAGCACAGATACGCAGTATTTT.

This clone was recorded once. The chain has TRBV7-2 and TRBJ1-2; 8 bases match TRBD1. With V trimmed by 1 base and J by 8 bases, 6 bases remained unmatched. Germline V CDR1 and CDR2: SGHTA, FQGNSA. The CDR3 extends over 14 amino acids. The CDR3 sequence is CASSLGVGQGGYTF. The CDR3, as DNA: TGTGCCAGCAGCTTAGGGGTAGGACAGGGAGGCTACACCTTC.

The CDR3 reads CASSRTGGSTDTQYF. In DNA, the CDR3 is TGTGCCAGCAGCCGCACGGGAGGGAGCACAGATACGCAGTATTTT. The chain couples TRBV7-3 to TRBJ2-3, with 8 positions matching TRBD2. Germline lookup yields CDR1 SGHTA and CDR2 FQGTGA. There are 15 residues in the CDR3. Trimming removed 5 bases from V and 0 bases from J; junction bases left unmatched: 4.

The J gene is TRBJ2-3, the V gene TRBV7-8; tentative D call: TRBD2 (6 bases). The CDR3 is made up of 13 amino acids. From germline, CDR1 is SGHVS and CDR2 FQNEAQ. V lost 1 base to trimming and J lost 6 bases, with 8 bases between them. Here the CDR3 DNA reads TGTGCCAGCAGCTTAGACCGGGGGGATACGCAGTATTTT. Amino acid sequence: CASSLDRGDTQYF.

The chain combines TRBV5-1 with TRBJ1-1; D remains ambiguous. Germline lookup yields CDR1 SGHRS and CDR2 YFSETQ. The CDR3 contains 15 residues. Trimming pared 0 bases from V and 1 base from J, leaving 10 bases between. The CDR3 protein is CASSLDQKWNTEAFF. The DNA of the CDR3 is TGCGCCAGCAGCTTGGATCAGAAATGGAACACTGAAGCTTTCTTT.

The chain couples TRBV6-2 or TRBV6-3 to TRBJ1-2; D gene uncertain. The V and J ends lost 2 bases and 8 bases respectively, with 15 bases between them. The CDR3 runs 14 residues. Germline CDR1 is MNHEY and CDR2 is SVGEGT. The CDR3 spells CASSYDRTKGGYTF. CDR3 bases: TGTGCCAGCAGTTACGACCGGACTAAAGGGGGCTACACCTTC.

The sample holds a few counts of this clone. The sample carries other DNA sequences with the same CDR3. The chain combines TRBV9 with TRBJ2-2; possibly TRBD2 for D (6 bases). Trimming left V 4 bases short and J 1 base short, with 11 bases between. This CDR3 comprises 15 residues. CDR1 SGDLS and CDR2 YYNGEE come from the germline V gene. The CDR3 loop is CASSPRSGNTGELFF. CDR3 bases: TGTGCCAGCAGCCCCCGTAGCGGGAACACCGGGGAGCTGTTTTTT.

The J gene is TRBJ1-6, the V gene TRBV5-1; D not resolved. The CDR3 extends over 15 amino acids. V gave up 0 bases and J gave up 10 bases, with 14 bases separating them. Germline V gives CDR1 SGHRS, CDR2 YFSETQ. Written as DNA, the CDR3 is TGCGCCAGCAGCTTGGTACAGTACCCCGGCTCACCCCTCCACTTT. Translated: CASSLVQYPGSPLHF.

The gene calls are TRBV5-1 and TRBJ2-6, with 10 bases identical to TRBD1. Per germline, CDR1 SGHRS and CDR2 YFSETQ. This CDR3 has 18 residues. J was trimmed by 0 bases and V by 3 bases; bases with no gene match: 6. In nucleotides, the CDR3 is TGCGCCAGCAGCTGGGGGACAGGGGCGATCTCTGGGGCCAACGTCCTGACTTTC. The encoded protein is CASSWGTGAISGANVLTF.

This rearrangement joins TRBV4-2 to TRBJ2-1, with TRBD2 matching 9 bases. The germline CDR1 and CDR2 sequences are LGHNA and YNFKEQ. The CDR3 contains 15 residues. With V trimmed by 4 bases and J by 7 bases, 8 bases remained unmatched. The CDR3 DNA reads as TGTGCCAGCAGCCTTCCGAGCGGGGGGTGGAATGAGCAGTTCTTC. This sequence encodes CASSLPSGGWNEQFF.

The chain has TRBV6-4 and TRBJ2-2; maybe TRBD2 (5 bases). With 5 bases removed from V and 5 bases from J, the gap between germline ends came to 6 bases. CDR1 is MRHNA, CDR2 SNTAGT, per germline. The length of the CDR3 is 12 residues. The CDR3 nucleotides are TGTGCCAGCAGTAGAGGGACCGGGGAGCTGTTTTTT. Its protein is CASSRGTGELFF.